The 27 T cell receptor beta chains below were found in one sample sequenced in a study of T cell changes during pregnancy in multiple sclerosis. Repertoires were generated with immunoSEQ multiplex PCR, while TCRdb's copy carries only in-frame clones and drops some. The sample has fewer than 140,000 clones, more than 80% seen once. Here the sequenced sample was peripheral blood, taken before pregnancy. These receptors originate from a female donor with multiple sclerosis, enrolled in a pregnancy study.

This chain uses TRBV9 with TRBJ2-2; D possibly corresponds to TRBD1 (5 bases). The CDR3 totals 16 residues. Per the germline V gene, CDR1 is SGDLS and CDR2 is YYNGEE. Trimming took 0 bases from V and 5 from J, leaving 14 bases between them. The CDR3 region has the DNA TGTGCCAGCAGCGTAGATATAGGGGCTGGGACCGGGGAGCTGTTTTTT. Protein sequence: CASSVDIGAGTGELFF.

The gene calls are TRBV7-9 and TRBJ1-5, with 9 nucleotides matching TRBD1. The germline V gene has CDR1 SEHNR and CDR2 FQNEAQ (reference sequence). The CDR3 has 14 amino acids. J was trimmed by 7 bases and V by 5 bases; bases with no gene match: 6. This CDR3 reads CASSPRDRDQPQHF. DNA for the CDR3: TGTGCCAGCAGCCCACGGGACAGGGACCAGCCCCAGCATTTT.

This chain joins TRBV5-1 and TRBJ2-5; 9 bases agree with TRBD1. The length of the CDR3 is 13 residues. The V and J ends lost 8 bases and 5 bases, in that order; junction bases with no gene match: 7. Germline CDR1 is SGHRS and CDR2 is YFSETQ. The CDR3 DNA reads TGCGCCAGTCGCACAGGGGGCGCGGAGACCCAGTACTTC. It codes for CASRTGGAETQYF.

The chain combines TRBV6-5 with TRBJ2-5; 12 nucleotides agree with TRBD2. The V segment lost 2 bases and the J segment 2 bases; nucleotides outside the gene matches: 0. CDR3 length: 15 amino acids. Germline loops: CDR1 MNHEY, CDR2 SVGAGI. The CDR3 DNA is TGTGCCAGCAGTTACGGACTAGCGGGACAAGAGACCCAGTACTTC. Translating gives CASSYGLAGQETQYF.

V is TRBV18 and J is TRBJ1-1, with TRBD1 matching 7 bases. CDR1 and CDR2 from the germline V gene are KGHSH and LQKENI. The junction had 19 bases not matched to a gene; V was cut back by 5 bases and J by 4 bases. This CDR3 comprises 18 residues. Here the CDR3 DNA reads TGTGCCAGCTCAGCTGGCCCGGGACAGAATTTCTTGAGCACTGAAGCTTTCTTT. Translating it yields CASSAGPGQNFLSTEAFF.

The genes are TRBV27 and TRBJ2-3, with D unresolved. This CDR3 is 13 amino acids long. CDR1 and CDR2 (germline): MNHEY, SMNVEV (reference sequence). Trimming stripped 4 bases from V and 0 bases from J, with 5 bases between. CDR3 loop: CASSSVSTDTQYF. As DNA, the CDR3 is TGTGCCAGCAGTTCGGTGAGCACAGATACGCAGTATTTT.

This rearrangement joins TRBV7-2 to TRBJ2-3, with 7 nucleotides matching TRBD2. CDR1 SGHTA and CDR2 FQGNSA come from the germline V gene. V lost 5 bases, J lost 1 base, and 6 bases stayed unmatched. The CDR3 extends over 15 amino acids. DNA for the CDR3: TGTGCCAGCAGCGCCCCGGGGAGGGGCACAGATACGCAGTATTTT. Encoded protein: CASSAPGRGTDTQYF.

This chain uses TRBV28 with TRBJ2-5; D is undetermined. The V end lost 3 bases, the J end lost 5 bases, and 10 bases lay between the germline ends. From germline, CDR1 is MDHEN and CDR2 SYDVKM. The CDR3 is made up of 13 amino acids. CDR3 amino acids: CASSFPVRETQYF. The CDR3 DNA reads TGTGCCAGCAGTTTCCCCGTCCGGGAGACCCAGTACTTC.

The chain is built from TRBV19 and TRBJ1-2; D is possibly TRBD1 (6 bases). Per the germline V gene, CDR1 is LNHDA and CDR2 is SQIVND (reference sequence). The length of the CDR3 is 14 residues. The ends were cut back, 5 bases at V and 4 bases at J, with 14 bases in the middle. The CDR3 reads CASSASGQIYGYTF. The CDR3 nucleotides are TGTGCCAGTAGTGCCTCGGGACAAATCTATGGCTACACCTTC.

V usage is TRBV5-1 and J usage is TRBJ1-1; 10 nucleotides line up with TRBD1. Unmatched junction bases numbered 13, after V lost 8 bases and J lost 3 bases. Germline values: CDR1 SGHRS, CDR2 YFSETQ. The CDR3 runs 16 residues. The CDR3 sequence is CASNPGTGVRDTEAFF. The CDR3 nucleotides read TGCGCCAGTAACCCCGGGACAGGGGTGAGGGACACTGAAGCTTTCTTT. Supplemented by reference TRBV5-1 and TRBJ1-1, the full variable domain reads KAGVTQTPRYLIKTRGQQVTLSCSPISGHRSVSWYQQTPGQGLQFLFEYFSETQRNKGNFPGRFSGRQFSNSRSEMNVSTLELGDSALYLCASNPGTGVRDTEAFFGQGTRLTVV.

J is TRBJ1-1 and V is TRBV30; D unresolved. This CDR3 is 10 amino acids long. The V gene's germline CDR1 is GTSNPN and CDR2 SVGIG (reference sequence). Trimming stripped 4 bases from V and 11 bases from J, with 11 bases between. As DNA, the CDR3 is TGTGCCTGGATAGTTGAGGGTGCTTTCTTT. Protein: CAWIVEGAFF. Full variable domain (outside the CDR3, taken from reference TRBV30 and TRBJ1-1): SQTIHQWPATLVQPVGSPLSLECTVEGTSNPNLYWYRQAAGRGLQLLFYSVGIGQISSEVPQNLSASRPQDRQFILSSKKLLLSDSGFYLCAWIVEGAFFGQGTRLTVV.

This clone was observed a single time. The gene calls are TRBV5-1 and TRBJ2-5; TRBD2 is a possible D gene (6 bases). This CDR3 comprises 14 residues. Trimming pared 5 bases from V and 4 bases from J, leaving 15 bases between. The germline V gene encodes CDR1 SGHRS and CDR2 YFSETQ. CDR3 bases: TGCGCCAGCAGTTCCTTGGCGGGGTTAGAGACCCAGTACTTC. Translating it yields CASSSLAGLETQYF.

CDR3 nucleotides: TGTGCCAGCTCACCCATGACAGGGGGCATGGACGAGCAGTACTTC. Amino acid sequence: CASSPMTGGMDEQYF. V and J are TRBV18 and TRBJ2-7, with 10 bases matching TRBD1. J lost 5 bases, V lost 3 bases, and 7 bases had no gene match. The CDR3 length is 15 residues. The V gene's germline CDR1 is KGHSH and CDR2 LQKENI. Using reference TRBV18 and TRBJ2-7 for the parts outside the CDR3, the full variable domain is NAGVMQNPRHLVRRRGQEARLRCSPMKGHSHVYWYRQLPEEGLKFMVYLQKENIIDESGMPKERFSAEFPKEGPSILRIQQVVRGDSAAYFCASSPMTGGMDEQYFGPGTRLTVT.

The gene calls are TRBV4-1 and TRBJ2-1, with 8 nucleotides matching TRBD1. With 2 bases clipped from V and 9 bases from J, the junction kept 6 bases outside the gene matches. This CDR3 comprises 14 residues. Germline CDR1 MGHRA, CDR2 YSYEKL. CDR3 nucleotides: TGCGCCAGCAGCCAATCCCCAGGGGGCGGTGAGCAGTTCTTC. Protein: CASSQSPGGGEQFF.

The chain links TRBV29-1 to TRBJ2-2; TRBD2 matches at 7 bases. V trimming: 6 bases; J trimming: 0 bases; junction bases outside the gene matches: 1. The CDR3 contains 13 residues. The V gene's germline CDR1 is SQVTM and CDR2 ANQGSEA. The CDR3 is CSVLATNTGELFF. The CDR3 coding sequence is TGCAGCGTACTAGCGACGAACACCGGGGAGCTGTTTTTT.

The chain links TRBV19 to TRBJ2-3; D gene uncertain. This CDR3 region has 13 residues. Germline V gene sequence: CDR1 LNHDA, CDR2 SQIVND (reference sequence). V was trimmed by 6 bases and J by 4 bases, leaving 11 bases between them. CDR3 nucleotide sequence: TGTGCCAGTAGGAGCAGGTCCGCAGATACGCAGTATTTT. It is translated as CASRSRSADTQYF.

The chain joins TRBV5-1 to TRBJ2-7, with TRBD1 matching over 7 bases. The V gene end was trimmed by 4 bases and the J gene end by 2 bases; junction bases not matched to a gene: 9. This CDR3 spans 15 amino acids. Per germline, CDR1 SGHRS and CDR2 YFSETQ. The CDR3 reads CASSRQGERAYEQYF. CDR3 in DNA: TGCGCCAGCAGCCGACAGGGTGAGAGGGCCTACGAGCAGTACTTC.

The V gene is TRBV4-1, the J gene TRBJ1-5, with no clear D. Germline values: CDR1 MGHRA, CDR2 YSYEKL. The CDR3 covers 15 residues. V lost 0 bases and J 2 bases, leaving 8 bases between the germline ends. The CDR3 here is CASSQEDTRNQPQHF. The CDR3, as DNA: TGCGCCAGCAGCCAAGAAGACACCCGCAATCAGCCCCAGCATTTT.

V usage is TRBV9 and J usage is TRBJ1-1, with D unclear. V gave up 0 bases and J gave up 8 bases, with 8 bases separating them. From germline, CDR1 is SGDLS and CDR2 YYNGEE. The CDR3 length is 12 residues. The CDR3 DNA follows: TGTGCCAGCAGCGTAGATTCGGGGGAAGCTTTCTTT. Amino acids: CASSVDSGEAFF.

The CDR3 loop is CASSLDSLISPQHF. The CDR3 DNA reads TGTGCCAGCAGCTTAGACAGCCTAATCAGCCCCCAGCATTTT. The chain combines TRBV7-9 with TRBJ1-5; D is uncertain. The germline gives CDR1 SEHNR, CDR2 FQNEAQ (reference sequence). Trimming took 1 base from V and 10 from J, leaving 14 bases between them. This CDR3 region has 14 residues.

The rearrangement links TRBV5-5 to TRBJ2-1, with 13 bases matching TRBD2. Germline trimming cut 4 bases from V and 7 bases from J; bases unmatched to any gene: 8. Looked up from germline, CDR1 is SGHKS and CDR2 is YYEKEE (reference sequence). There are 16 residues in the CDR3. CDR3 bases: TGTGCCAGCAGCACGTCCGGGACTAGCGGGGAAAATGAGCAGTTCTTC. It yields the protein CASSTSGTSGENEQFF.

The chain is built from TRBV6-5 and TRBJ2-7, with TRBD2 as a possible D gene (5 bases). V lost 7 bases and J lost 3, with 16 bases in between. Germline CDR1 reads MNHEY; CDR2 reads SVGAGI. The CDR3 is 14 amino acids. As DNA, the CDR3 is TGTGCCAGCAAGCGGACGGCTTCTATCTACGAGCAGTACTTC. Amino acids: CASKRTASIYEQYF.

This chain links TRBV11-2 with TRBJ2-7, with D possibly matching TRBD1 (6 bases). This CDR3 spans 15 amino acids. V lost 3 bases, J lost 4 bases, and 16 bases lay in between. Germline lookup yields CDR1 SGHAT and CDR2 FQNNGV. This CDR3 is CASSFGAGVLYEQYF. Written as DNA, the CDR3 is TGTGCCAGCAGCTTTGGGGCAGGGGTTTTGTACGAGCAGTACTTC.

V usage is TRBV7-9 and J usage is TRBJ2-1, with TRBD1 matching over 7 bases. The CDR3 sequence is 18 residues long. Germline values: CDR1 SEHNR, CDR2 FQNEAQ (reference sequence). The J segment lost 11 bases and the V segment lost 3 bases, leaving 22 bases of the junction unmatched. In nucleotides, the CDR3 is TGTGCCAGCAGCTTCCGATCAGAAAACAGGGGAAATATGGCGAAGCAGTTCTTC. This translates into CASSFRSENRGNMAKQFF.

V and J are TRBV4-3 and TRBJ2-3; D may be TRBD1 (6 bases). Looked up from germline, CDR1 is LGHNA and CDR2 is YSLEER. Trimming removed 5 bases at V and 3 bases at J, with 15 bases between. The CDR3 has 15 amino acids. CDR3 nucleotide sequence: TGCGCCAGCAGCTCCGGACAGACGGATACAGATACGCAGTATTTT. Amino acids: CASSSGQTDTDTQYF.

The V and J genes are TRBV11-2 and TRBJ1-2, with 7 bases fitting TRBD1. From germline, CDR1 is SGHAT and CDR2 FQNNGV. Trimming at V came to 5 bases and at J to 4 bases, leaving 13 bases not matched to a gene. The CDR3 extends over 16 amino acids. The CDR3 sequence is CASSQRKGATIYGYTF. CDR3 in DNA: TGTGCCAGCAGCCAACGGAAGGGGGCCACCATCTATGGCTACACCTTC. The entire variable domain, with the rest obtained from reference TRBV11-2 and TRBJ1-2, is as follows: EAGVAQSPRYKIIEKRQSVAFWCNPISGHATLYWYQQILGQGPKLLIQFQNNGVVDDSQLPKDRFSAERLKGVDSTLKIQPAKLEDSAVYLCASSQRKGATIYGYTFGSGTRLTVV.

The V call is TRBV4-1, the J call TRBJ2-3; 8 nucleotides agree with TRBD2. The CDR3 totals 15 residues. Germline lookup yields CDR1 MGHRA and CDR2 YSYEKL. Trimming at V came to 1 base and at J to 6 bases, leaving 6 bases not matched to a gene. The CDR3 region has the DNA TGCGCCAGCAGCCAAGTCGGACTAGCAGCGGATACGCAGTATTTT. It yields the protein CASSQVGLAADTQYF.